The 9 T cell receptor beta chains given below trace back to one sample, sequenced in a study of T cell repertoires in cytomegalovirus infection. TCRdb re-called the reads with MiXCR, one entry per CDR3 protein. The repertoire holds approximately 83,000 distinct CDR3 sequences, with under 30% as singletons. These TCRs' antigens remain unknown. This specimen consisted of CD8+ T cells from cultured PBMCs, obtained from culture after CMV antigen stimulation. The receptors originated from a human donor in good health (CMV status not recorded). Some clones in this sample may be carry-over from other donors' samples.

With respect to this clonotype: A much larger clone lies one base from this, so it may be a read error. This likely comes from a read error, as the CDR3 has no conserved phenylalanine or tryptophan at its end. The chain joins TRBV7-9 to TRBJ2-3; D unclear. The CDR3 is made up of 14 amino acids. With 1 base removed from V and 6 bases from J, the gap between germline ends came to 11 bases. CDR1 and CDR2 (germline): SEHNR, FQNEAQ (reference sequence). CDR3 region: CASSLVAPFDTQYY. As DNA, the CDR3 is TGTGCCAGCAGCTTAGTAGCTCCATTCGATACGCAGTATTAT.

The V call is TRBV19, the J call TRBJ2-1; weak D call: TRBD2 (5 bases). Germline V CDR1 and CDR2: LNHDA, SQIVND (reference sequence). The CDR3 is made up of 13 amino acids. V was clipped by 3 bases and J by 5 bases, with 8 bases between them. The CDR3 DNA reads as TGTGCCAGTAGTATTACTAGTAACAATGAGCAGTTCTTC. Translated: CASSITSNNEQFF.

This clonotype was counted only a few times. V is TRBV4-1 and J is TRBJ1-1; D perhaps matches TRBD1 (6 bases). The CDR3 contains 15 residues. Trimming stripped 0 bases from V and 4 bases from J, with 12 bases between. Germline CDR1 MGHRA, CDR2 YSYEKL. The CDR3 region has the DNA TGCGCCAGCAGCCAAGATCAGGGGTCGGGCACTGAAGCTTTCTTT. The encoded protein is CASSQDQGSGTEAFF.

For this clonotype: It may be a read error: a sequence one base away is much more abundant. The chain has TRBV9 and TRBJ2-3; D call uncertain. The CDR3 runs to 14 residues. The ends were cut back, 3 bases at V and 4 bases at J, with 12 bases in the middle. The germline CDR1 and CDR2 sequences are SGDLS and YYNGEE. The CDR3 here is CASSAPISSDTQYF. As DNA, the CDR3 is TGTGCCAGCAGCGCCCCCATTAGCTCAGATACGCAGTATTTT. Combining the CDR3 with reference TRBV9 and TRBJ2-3 gives the whole variable domain DSGVTQTPKHLITATGQRVTLRCSPRSGDLSVYWYQQSLDQGLQFLIQYYNGEERAKGNILERFSAQQFPDLHSELNLSSLELGDSALYFCASSAPISSDTQYFGPGTRLTVL.

The J gene is TRBJ2-7, the V gene TRBV6-5, with TRBD1 matching 7 bases. Germline trimming cut 6 bases from V and 3 bases from J; bases unmatched to any gene: 14. CDR1 and CDR2 from the germline V gene are MNHEY and SVGAGI. There are 16 residues in the CDR3. CDR3 sequence: CASSLTPPAGGYEQYF. The CDR3 region has the DNA TGTGCCAGCAGCCTGACCCCGCCGGCAGGGGGCTACGAGCAGTACTTC.

J is TRBJ1-5 and V is TRBV30, with 9 positions matching TRBD1. The CDR3 extends over 18 amino acids. V lost 3 bases, J lost 2 bases, and 14 bases stayed unmatched. The germline CDR1 and CDR2 sequences are GTSNPN and SVGIG (reference sequence). The CDR3 sequence is CAWSHPGTGMLGNQPQHF. CDR3 in DNA: TGTGCCTGGAGCCACCCTGGGACAGGGATGCTAGGCAATCAGCCCCAGCATTTT.

The chain is built from TRBV7-9 and TRBJ2-2; weak D call: TRBD2 (5 bases). Germline CDR1 reads SEHNR; CDR2 reads FQNEAQ (reference sequence). V was cut by 5 bases and J by 7 bases, with 11 bases left in between. The CDR3 has 13 residues. The CDR3 here is CASSRTSDGELFF. As DNA, the CDR3 is TGTGCCAGCAGCAGGACTTCGGACGGGGAGCTGTTTTTT.

The sample holds many counts of this clonotype. This sequence joins TRBV4-1 and TRBJ2-3; D not certain. Between the trimmed V and J ends, which lost 0 bases and 0 bases, there was a span of 10 bases. This CDR3 comprises 16 residues. Germline lookup yields CDR1 MGHRA and CDR2 YSYEKL. CDR3 residues: CASSQDMATSTDTQYF. The DNA for the CDR3 is TGCGCCAGCAGCCAAGATATGGCAACTAGCACAGATACGCAGTATTTT.

This clonotype was seen at least ten times. This sequence joins TRBV19 and TRBJ2-3; D unresolved. The CDR3 covers 16 residues. The germline V gene has CDR1 LNHDA and CDR2 SQIVND (reference sequence). V was clipped by 3 bases and J by 0 bases, with 13 bases between them. The CDR3: CASSIGDTPSTDTQYF. The DNA of the CDR3 is TGTGCCAGTAGTATTGGAGACACCCCTAGCACAGATACGCAGTATTTT. Filled out from reference TRBV19 and TRBJ2-3, the complete variable domain reads DGGITQSPKYLFRKEGQNVTLSCEQNLNHDAMYWYRQDPGQGLRLIYYSQIVNDFQKGDIAEGYSVSREKKESFPLTVTSAQKNPTAFYLCASSIGDTPSTDTQYFGPGTRLTVL.